This T cell receptor beta chain was profiled in a study of blood T cells in healthy people across ages. About this clonotype itself: The target antigen is unknown. A clone one base away is much larger, so this may be a read error.

Primed by a sample-barcoded 5' primer and a J-beta primer mix, a second PCR proceeded for 7 to 11 cycles. MiXCR was run by TCRdb on the 5' RACE reads, yielding one entry per CDR3 protein. The sample yields roughly 900,000 distinct CDR3 sequences, around 30% seen once. Study-wide findings and caveats: Age brought a roughly linear fall in TCR beta diversity measured per million T cells.

Germline CDR1 SGHVS, CDR2 FNYEAQ. This CDR3 is 14 amino acids long. With V trimmed by 5 bases and J by 8 bases, 9 bases remained unmatched. Sequencing input: blood. The chain uses TRBV7-6 and TRBJ2-1, with 7 bases matching TRBD1. This sequence was found in a woman aged 80 or older in good health. CDR3 sequence reads: CASSQGWQGDEQFF. In nucleotides, the CDR3 is TGTGCCAGCAGCCAGGGGTGGCAGGGGGATGAGCAGTTCTTC.